Sequencing of this TCR beta chain was carried out in a study of T cells after yellow fever vaccination. Study findings and constraints: The secondary response peaked faster, at day 5 versus 15, but was weaker. Abundant clonotypes from the bulk population could get into FACS-sorted repertoires as contaminants. Some clonotypes were seen in both the CD4 and the CD8 compartments. These made up a small share and likely arose from convergent recombination. The booster response re-showed most primary clones: 96% CD4, approximately 90% CD8.

This clonotype was observed a few times. J was trimmed by 2 bases and V by 0 bases; bases with no gene match: 1. CDR3 size: 14 residues. CDR1 is MNHEY and CDR2 is SVGEGT in the germline V gene. TCRdb redid the calling of the 5' RACE reads with MiXCR, one entry per CDR3 protein. The sample lists some 96,000 distinct CDR3 sequences, almost 9% seen once, with about 15% in the top ten. The material sequenced was CD8+ T cells not binding an NS4B(214-222) dextramer, sorted from PBMCs, taken roughly 15 days after the first yellow fever vaccination. The chain recombines TRBV6-2 or TRBV6-3 with TRBJ2-7; 7 bases map to TRBD2. The TCR comes from a man aged 18 to 30 who received the YFV17D yellow fever vaccine. The CDR3 DNA reads as TGTGCCAGCAGTTACTCTGCGGGGGCCTACGAGCAGTACGTC. Its protein is CASSYSAGAYEQYV.